This T cell receptor (beta chain) is from a study of siplizumab effects on memory and regulatory T cells. Study-wide points: Alloreactive sequences from unstimulated CD4+ memory cells fell significantly with siplizumab. The diversity of naive T cells seemed greater than that of memory cells, and their alloresponse contribution seemed major. Researchers could not give a naive or memory phenotype to roughly 80-96% of proliferating CD4+ or CD8+ clones. Researchers could map only a minor fraction of alloreactive clones to unstimulated subsets.

Germline lookup yields CDR1 SQVTM and CDR2 ANQGSEA. The CDR3 spans 15 residues. J was trimmed by 0 bases and V by 1 base; bases with no gene match: 6. This table comes from immunoSEQ multiplex PCR, and its TCRdb copy is limited to in-frame clones, with some not included. The sample lists under 100,000 clones; around 94% were seen once. Remarks on this clone: Its antigen is not identified.

The J gene is TRBJ2-7, the V gene TRBV29-1; 7 bases agree with TRBD2. This TCR derives from a human donor in good health. The specimen was non-Treg CD4+ T cells sorted from blood. The CDR3: CSVEVGSGHSYEQYF. CDR3 DNA: TGCAGCGTTGAAGTGGGTAGCGGGCACTCCTACGAGCAGTACTTC.